Listed here are 14 T cell receptor beta chains from one sample, sequenced in a study of cytomegalovirus exposure and HLA in healthy donors. The PCR had 60 Vbeta and 13 Jbeta primers. Method: immunoSEQ multiplex PCR; TCRdb's copy keeps in-frame clones and lacks some. Among about 130,000 clones listed, 65% to 90% were seen once. Sample: PBMCs. Source of these receptors: a girl aged 2 to 9 in good health and CMV-seronegative.

The sample holds one count of this clone. J is TRBJ2-7 and V is TRBV6-5; tentative D call: TRBD1 (6 bases). Germline lookup yields CDR1 MNHEY and CDR2 SVGAGI. Trimming stripped 2 bases from V and 4 bases from J, with 9 bases between. The CDR3 has 13 amino acids. The DNA for the CDR3 is TGTGCCAGCAGTTACGTGAGGGGGTACGAGCAGTACTTC. Its protein is CASSYVRGYEQYF.

The chain links TRBV27 to TRBJ1-1, with a weak D call TRBD1 (6 bases). The CDR3 is 13 amino acids. Trimming left V 1 base short and J 8 bases short, with 11 bases between. Germline V lookup: CDR1 MNHEY, CDR2 SMNVEV (reference sequence). CDR3 nucleotides: TGTGCCAGCAGTTTATATTACAGGGACGAAGCTTTCTTT. Translated, it gives CASSLYYRDEAFF.

The chain is built from TRBV29-1 and TRBJ2-7, with 7 bases lining up with TRBD1. The CDR3 is made up of 14 amino acids. With V trimmed by 4 bases and J by 2 bases, 8 bases remained unmatched. Germline assignment: CDR1 SQVTM and CDR2 ANQGSEA. The DNA of the CDR3 is TGCAGCGTTGTTGAGGACCAGGGGGCCTACGAGCAGTACTTC. It translates to CSVVEDQGAYEQYF.

CDR3 in amino acids: CASSRRGETQYF. The CDR3 bases are TGTGCCAGTAGTAGGAGAGGGGAGACCCAGTACTTC. The chain carries TRBV19 and TRBJ2-5, with D perhaps matching TRBD2 (5 bases). The V end was cut by 4 bases, the J end by 5 bases, with 8 bases between. The germline gives CDR1 LNHDA, CDR2 SQIVND (reference sequence). CDR3 length equals 12 residues.

The gene calls are TRBV5-1 and TRBJ1-2; 7 positions match TRBD1. With 3 bases clipped from V and 2 bases from J, the junction kept 4 bases outside the gene matches. Germline CDR1 is SGHRS and CDR2 is YFSETQ. CDR3 length: 14 amino acids. The CDR3 DNA follows: TGCGCCAGCAGCTCCGAGACAGGGAACTATGGCTACACCTTC. Its protein product is CASSSETGNYGYTF.

V is TRBV19 and J is TRBJ2-3; D is possibly TRBD1 (5 bases). Germline CDR1 is LNHDA and CDR2 is SQIVND (reference sequence). Trimming took 8 bases from V and 4 from J, leaving 13 bases between them. CDR3 length equals 13 residues. The CDR3 loop is CASGAGSADTQYF. The DNA for the CDR3 is TGTGCCAGTGGTGCAGGGTCAGCAGATACGCAGTATTTT.

This chain uses TRBV10-3 with TRBJ2-7, with no clear D. Trimming shortened V by 0 bases and J by 3 bases, and 6 bases separated the two germline ends. This CDR3 region has 13 residues. Germline-derived CDR1 and CDR2 are ENHRY and SYGVKD. This CDR3 reads CAISESAHYEQYF. The CDR3 nucleotides are TGTGCCATCAGTGAGTCAGCTCACTACGAGCAGTACTTC.

In its sample, this clone was seen once. V is TRBV28 and J is TRBJ1-1; weak D call: TRBD1 (5 bases). CDR1 and CDR2 (germline): MDHEN, SYDVKM. The V gene lost 2 bases and the J gene lost 8 bases, with 9 bases spanning the gap. The CDR3 length is 12 residues. The CDR3 reads CASSLTSGEAFF. CDR3 in DNA: TGTGCCAGCAGTTTAACTTCAGGGGAAGCTTTCTTT.

This clone was detected only a few times. V gene TRBV6-6 combines with J gene TRBJ2-5; 10 bases fit TRBD2. The V segment lost 6 bases and the J segment 4 bases; nucleotides outside the gene matches: 11. Germline-derived CDR1 and CDR2 are MNHNY and SVGAGI (reference sequence). The CDR3 totals 16 residues. The CDR3 loop is CASSPVGPSGRETQYF. The DNA for the CDR3 is TGTGCCAGCAGCCCCGTTGGGCCTAGCGGGAGAGAGACCCAGTACTTC.

J is TRBJ2-3 and V is TRBV5-1; D is perhaps TRBD1 (5 bases). Trimming took 2 bases from V and 6 from J, leaving 16 bases between them. The V gene's germline CDR1 is SGHRS and CDR2 YFSETQ. The length of the CDR3 is 15 residues. Here the CDR3 DNA reads TGCGCCAGCAGCTTAAGGGGCCTTCCGATGGATACGCAGTATTTT. The encoded protein is CASSLRGLPMDTQYF. Supplemented by reference TRBV5-1 and TRBJ2-3, the full variable domain reads KAGVTQTPRYLIKTRGQQVTLSCSPISGHRSVSWYQQTPGQGLQFLFEYFSETQRNKGNFPGRFSGRQFSNSRSEMNVSTLELGDSALYLCASSLRGLPMDTQYFGPGTRLTVL.

The V gene is TRBV5-1, the J gene TRBJ2-5; maybe TRBD2 (6 bases). Deletions cut 4 bases from V and 1 base from J, with 20 bases between. Germline V gene sequence: CDR1 SGHRS, CDR2 YFSETQ. The CDR3 is 17 amino acids. The CDR3 nucleotides read TGCGCCAGCAGCGCTGGCGGCGGGACCTTGCCCCAAGAGACCCAGTACTTC. Translating gives CASSAGGGTLPQETQYF. Filled out from reference TRBV5-1 and TRBJ2-5, the complete variable domain reads KAGVTQTPRYLIKTRGQQVTLSCSPISGHRSVSWYQQTPGQGLQFLFEYFSETQRNKGNFPGRFSGRQFSNSRSEMNVSTLELGDSALYLCASSAGGGTLPQETQYFGPGTRLLVL.

The chain joins TRBV2 to TRBJ1-4; perhaps TRBD1 as D (5 bases). Trimming pared 4 bases from V and 8 bases from J, leaving 17 bases between. The CDR3 consists of 15 residues. Germline-derived CDR1 and CDR2 are SNHLY and FYNNEI. The CDR3 nucleotides are TGTGCCAGCAGTGCCCACGGGACTCTGGGGGAAAAACTGTTTTTT. This gives the protein CASSAHGTLGEKLFF.

V and J are TRBV5-1 and TRBJ2-5, with TRBD1 matching over 8 bases. Germline V gene lookup returns CDR1 SGHRS and CDR2 YFSETQ. Unmatched junction bases numbered 3, after V lost 3 bases and J lost 2 bases. The CDR3 has 14 amino acids. As DNA, the CDR3 is TGCGCCAGCAGCTGGACAGGGCCACAAGAGACCCAGTACTTC. Translated, it gives CASSWTGPQETQYF.

The chain uses TRBV30 and TRBJ2-2, with D maybe TRBD2 (6 bases). V dropped 4 bases and J dropped 7 bases, with 13 bases sitting between them. Germline V gives CDR1 GTSNPN, CDR2 SVGIG (reference sequence). The CDR3 is made up of 13 amino acids. This CDR3 is CAWKLAEIGELFF. CDR3 nucleotides: TGTGCCTGGAAACTAGCCGAGATCGGGGAGCTGTTTTTT.